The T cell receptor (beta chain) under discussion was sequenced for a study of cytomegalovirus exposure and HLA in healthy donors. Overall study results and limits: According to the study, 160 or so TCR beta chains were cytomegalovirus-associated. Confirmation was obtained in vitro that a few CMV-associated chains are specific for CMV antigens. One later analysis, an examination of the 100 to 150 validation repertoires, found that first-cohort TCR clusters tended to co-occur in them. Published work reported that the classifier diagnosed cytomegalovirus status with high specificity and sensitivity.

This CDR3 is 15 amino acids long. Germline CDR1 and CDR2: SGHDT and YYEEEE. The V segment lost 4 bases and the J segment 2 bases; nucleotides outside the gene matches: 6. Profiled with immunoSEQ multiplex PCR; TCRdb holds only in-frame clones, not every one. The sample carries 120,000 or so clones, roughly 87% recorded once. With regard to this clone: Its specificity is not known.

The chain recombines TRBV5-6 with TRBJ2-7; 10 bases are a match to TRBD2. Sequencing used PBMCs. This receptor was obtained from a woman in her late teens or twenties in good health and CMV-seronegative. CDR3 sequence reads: CASSPGLAATYEQYF. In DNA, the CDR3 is TGTGCCAGCAGCCCCGGACTAGCGGCCACCTACGAGCAGTACTTC.